This note documents a single T cell receptor beta chain sequence. The data stem from a study of blood T cell repertoires in COVID-19. In the study overall: Sites across the United States, Italy and Spain contributed samples from acute and convalescent COVID-19. From T cells, B-cell-depleted T cells, or PBMCs came the material, which was cDNA or gDNA.

The authors' processing: Scientists estimated how many nucleated cells there were by amplifying reference gene primers. The table came from immunoSEQ multiplex PCR; TCRdb's copy has only in-frame clones and leaves some out. D and trimming come from the DNA, and the V and J calls and clone size come from that table. The sample shows 130,000 or so clones, approximately 87% of them seen only once. This CDR3 has 20 amino acids. The V and J ends lost 3 bases and 3 bases respectively, with 28 bases between them. Germline CDR1 and CDR2: ENHRY and SYGVKD. The receptor was derived from a middle-aged man with active COVID-19. The sequenced material came from peripheral blood. The chain links TRBV10-3 to TRBJ2-3; the D gene is possibly TRBD2 (6 bases). CDR3 in DNA: TGTGCCATCAGTGAAGGGGTTTTAGTCGCACCCCACGCGGGAACAGATACGCAGTATTTT. Translated: CAISEGVLVAPHAGTDTQYF.